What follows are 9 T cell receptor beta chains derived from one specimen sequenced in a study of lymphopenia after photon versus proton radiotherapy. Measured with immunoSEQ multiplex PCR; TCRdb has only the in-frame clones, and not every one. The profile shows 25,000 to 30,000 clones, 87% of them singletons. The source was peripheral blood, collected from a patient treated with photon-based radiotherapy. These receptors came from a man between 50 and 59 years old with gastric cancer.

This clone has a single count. The CDR3 region has the DNA TGTGCCAGCAGCTTAATCCAGGGAAAGGAGACCCAGTACTTC. Its translation is CASSLIQGKETQYF. V usage is TRBV7-2 and J usage is TRBJ2-5, with TRBD1 as a possible D gene (5 bases). The V gene lost 2 bases and the J gene lost 5 bases, with 12 bases spanning the gap. Germline V CDR1 and CDR2: SGHTA, FQGNSA. The CDR3 contains 14 residues.

The CDR3 DNA sequence: TGCAGCGTTGTGACAGGGGTCACAGATACGCAGTATTTT. Amino acids: CSVVTGVTDTQYF. The chain has TRBV29-1 and TRBJ2-3, with 8 nucleotides matching TRBD1. The V gene's germline CDR1 is SQVTM and CDR2 ANQGSEA. The CDR3 covers 13 residues. The V gene end was trimmed by 4 bases and the J gene end by 2 bases; junction bases not matched to a gene: 2.

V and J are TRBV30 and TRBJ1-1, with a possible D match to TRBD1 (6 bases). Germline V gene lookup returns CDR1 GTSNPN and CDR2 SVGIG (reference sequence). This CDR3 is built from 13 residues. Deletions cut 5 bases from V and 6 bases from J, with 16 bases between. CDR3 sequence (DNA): TGTGCCTGGGCGGGACATACCTTGGCTGAAGCTTTCTTT. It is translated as CAWAGHTLAEAFF.

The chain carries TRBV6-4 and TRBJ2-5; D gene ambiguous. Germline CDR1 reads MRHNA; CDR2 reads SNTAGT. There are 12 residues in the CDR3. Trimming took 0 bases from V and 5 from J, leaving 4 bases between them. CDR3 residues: CASSDSKETQYF. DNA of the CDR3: TGTGCCAGCAGTGACTCAAAGGAGACCCAGTACTTC.

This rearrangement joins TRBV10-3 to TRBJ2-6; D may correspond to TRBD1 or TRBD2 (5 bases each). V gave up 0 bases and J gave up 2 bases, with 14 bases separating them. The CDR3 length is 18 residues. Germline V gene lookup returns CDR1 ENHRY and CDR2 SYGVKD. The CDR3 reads CAISESAGTLPGANVLTF. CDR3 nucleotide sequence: TGTGCCATCAGTGAGTCGGCAGGGACCCTCCCTGGGGCCAACGTCCTGACTTTC.

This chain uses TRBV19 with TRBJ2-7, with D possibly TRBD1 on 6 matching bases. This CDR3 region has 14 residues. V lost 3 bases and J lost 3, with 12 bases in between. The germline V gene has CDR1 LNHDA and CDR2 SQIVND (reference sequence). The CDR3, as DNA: TGTGCCAGTAGTATCCCAGGGGCTATCTACGAGCAGTACTTC. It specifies CASSIPGAIYEQYF. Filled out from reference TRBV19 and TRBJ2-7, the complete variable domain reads DGGITQSPKYLFRKEGQNVTLSCEQNLNHDAMYWYRQDPGQGLRLIYYSQIVNDFQKGDIAEGYSVSREKKESFPLTVTSAQKNPTAFYLCASSIPGAIYEQYFGPGTRLTVT.

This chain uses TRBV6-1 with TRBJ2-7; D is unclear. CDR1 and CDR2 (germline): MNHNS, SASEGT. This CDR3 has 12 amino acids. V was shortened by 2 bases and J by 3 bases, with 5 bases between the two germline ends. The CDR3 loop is CASSEPNYEQYV. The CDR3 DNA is TGTGCCAGCAGTGAACCAAACTACGAGCAGTACGTC.

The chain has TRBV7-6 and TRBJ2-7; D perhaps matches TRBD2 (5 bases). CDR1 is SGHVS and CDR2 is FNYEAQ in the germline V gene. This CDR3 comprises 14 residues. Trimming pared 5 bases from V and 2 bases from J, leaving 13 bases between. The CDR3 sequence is CASSPGAGTYEQYF. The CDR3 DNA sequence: TGTGCCAGCAGCCCTGGTGCGGGCACCTACGAGCAGTACTTC.

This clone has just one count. The CDR3 here is CASGSPGVGVTEAFF. The DNA for the CDR3 is TGTGCTAGTGGTTCCCCGGGGGTGGGAGTGACTGAAGCTTTCTTT. The chain is built from TRBV12-5 and TRBJ1-1, with TRBD1 as a possible D gene (5 bases). From germline, CDR1 is LGHNT and CDR2 FRNRAP. V was trimmed by 4 bases and J by 5 bases, leaving 17 bases between them. CDR3 length equals 15 residues.